Listed here are 14 T cell receptor beta chains from one sample, sequenced in a study of shared clonotypes between healthy human individuals. Profiled with immunoSEQ multiplex PCR; TCRdb holds only in-frame clones, not every one. The sample carries nearly 2 million clones, roughly 95% recorded once. As defined, naive CD8 cells were CD45RO-negative and positively selected for CCR7, with terminally differentiated effector memory CD45RA+ cells excluded. What was sequenced was naive CD8+ T cells sorted from blood. These receptors were taken from a man younger than 35 in good health.

Worth noting for this clone: Other DNA sequences within the sample encode an identical CDR3. This rearrangement joins TRBV7-9 to TRBJ2-5, with D possibly matching TRBD1 (6 bases). V was shortened by 2 bases and J by 2 bases, with 9 bases between the two germline ends. The CDR3 is made up of 14 amino acids. Germline-derived CDR1 and CDR2 are SEHNR and FQNEAQ (reference sequence). The DNA for the CDR3 is TGTGCCAGCAGCTTACAGGGGAGACAAGAGACCCAGTACTTC. Its translation is CASSLQGRQETQYF.

Note on this clone: Within the sample, other DNA sequences also encode this same CDR3. This chain uses TRBV25-1 with TRBJ2-7, with D possibly being TRBD1 or TRBD2 (5 bases each). The CDR3 contains 14 residues. Trimming left V 4 bases short and J 2 bases short, with 12 bases between. The germline V gene has CDR1 MGHDK and CDR2 SYGVNS. CDR3 in amino acids: CASSAGTGAYEQYF. The CDR3 nucleotides read TGTGCCAGCAGTGCCGGGACGGGCGCCTACGAGCAGTACTTC.

V and J are TRBV29-1 and TRBJ2-2, with a tentative D call TRBD2 (6 bases). V lost 7 bases and J 6 bases, leaving 15 bases between the germline ends. The CDR3 is 13 amino acids. Germline CDR1 reads SQVTM; CDR2 reads ANQGSEA. CDR3 coding DNA: TGCAGCGGTGCTGGGGGACTGGCCGGGGAGCTGTTTTTT. This sequence encodes CSGAGGLAGELFF.

For this clone: Because the CDR3's place on the DNA is in doubt, the DNA is left out and the CDR3 is given as listed by TCRdb. The CDR3 sequence is CASSKLVVAGGATYEQYF. The V call is TRBV21-1, the J call TRBJ2-7; TRBD1, the table's D call, was not compared with the DNA. TRBV21-1 is classified as a pseudogene. From its first to its last residue, the CDR3 has 18 amino acids.

This clone was recorded a few times. The chain has TRBV7-6 and TRBJ1-6, with D tentatively TRBD1 (5 bases). The CDR3 is made up of 18 amino acids. Germline V gene sequence: CDR1 SGHVS, CDR2 FNYEAQ. The germline V and J ends were trimmed by 1 base and 0 bases, with 13 bases remaining between them. CDR3 sequence: CASSLDMEGSSYNSPLHF. The CDR3 nucleotides read TGTGCCAGCAGCTTAGACATGGAGGGGAGCTCCTATAATTCACCCCTCCACTTT.

The genes are TRBV7-6 and TRBJ2-3; D call uncertain. The CDR3 spans 14 residues. Germline V lookup: CDR1 SGHVS, CDR2 FNYEAQ. With 4 bases removed from V and 0 bases from J, the gap between germline ends came to 8 bases. The DNA of the CDR3 is TGTGCCAGCAGCTCCCCCTTTAGCACAGATACGCAGTATTTT. Amino acid sequence: CASSSPFSTDTQYF. The entire variable domain, with the rest obtained from reference TRBV7-6 and TRBJ2-3, is as follows: GAGVSQSPRYKVTKRGQDVALRCDPISGHVSLYWYRQALGQGPEFLTYFNYEAQQDKSGLPNDRFSAERPEGSISTLTIQRTEQRDSAMYRCASSSPFSTDTQYFGPGTRLTVL.

In DNA form, the CDR3 reads TGTGCCAGCTCCTTGGTGGGGGGCCAAGAGACCCAGTACTTC. It encodes CASSLVGGQETQYF. J is TRBJ2-5 and V is TRBV18, with a tentative D call TRBD2 (6 bases). The CDR3 totals 14 residues. Germline-derived CDR1 and CDR2 are KGHSH and LQKENI. Trimming pared 6 bases from V and 1 base from J, leaving 12 bases between. The full variable domain, its missing parts supplied by reference TRBV18 and TRBJ2-5, is NAGVMQNPRHLVRRRGQEARLRCSPMKGHSHVYWYRQLPEEGLKFMVYLQKENIIDESGMPKERFSAEFPKEGPSILRIQQVVRGDSAAYFCASSLVGGQETQYFGPGTRLLVL.

The chain links TRBV12-5 to TRBJ1-2; tentatively, D is TRBD1 (5 bases). Germline CDR1 LGHNT, CDR2 FRNRAP. The CDR3 extends over 14 amino acids. V gave up 0 bases and J gave up 3 bases, with 8 bases separating them. The CDR3 DNA sequence: TGTGCTAGTGGTTTGGTAATGACAGACTATGGCTACACCTTC. This codes for CASGLVMTDYGYTF.

The rearrangement links TRBV10-1 to TRBJ2-1; no reliable D call. V dropped 3 bases and J dropped 3 bases, with 3 bases sitting between them. The germline gives CDR1 WNHNN, CDR2 SYGVQD (reference sequence). The CDR3 is 12 residues long. This CDR3 is CASSEGYNEQFF. The CDR3 coding sequence is TGCGCCAGCAGTGAAGGCTACAATGAGCAGTTCTTC.

This clone showed up just once. The chain employs TRBV30 and TRBJ2-7, with 8 bases fitting TRBD1. This CDR3 has 14 residues. J gave up 5 bases and V 5 bases, and 11 bases lay outside the gene matches. Germline CDR1 GTSNPN, CDR2 SVGIG (reference sequence). The CDR3 DNA reads TGTGCCTGGTATCCCGGACAGGGTTTCCACGAGCAGTACTTC. This translates into CAWYPGQGFHEQYF.

The chain has TRBV4-1 and TRBJ2-7, with D possibly being TRBD2 (6 bases). Trimming took off 3 bases at V and 3 bases at J, with 15 bases between the two ends. The CDR3 sequence is 15 residues long. Germline lookup yields CDR1 MGHRA and CDR2 YSYEKL. Here the CDR3 DNA reads TGCGCCAGCAGCCACAGACTAGAAAAAGACTACGAGCAGTACTTC. It encodes CASSHRLEKDYEQYF.

In the case of this clone: At the DNA level, this CDR3 is encoded by other sequences in the same sample as well. The chain links TRBV9 to TRBJ2-3; no firm D call. Germline V lookup: CDR1 SGDLS, CDR2 YYNGEE. V was pared by 0 bases and J by 0 bases, with 8 bases between. This CDR3 has 15 amino acids. As DNA, the CDR3 is TGTGCCAGCAGCGTAGATGGACGGAGCACAGATACGCAGTATTTT. Its protein is CASSVDGRSTDTQYF. The entire variable domain, with the rest obtained from reference TRBV9 and TRBJ2-3, is as follows: DSGVTQTPKHLITATGQRVTLRCSPRSGDLSVYWYQQSLDQGLQFLIQYYNGEERAKGNILERFSAQQFPDLHSELNLSSLELGDSALYFCASSVDGRSTDTQYFGPGTRLTVL.

V usage is TRBV5-6 and J usage is TRBJ1-3; TRBD1 is a possible D gene (6 bases). The germline V gene has CDR1 SGHDT and CDR2 YYEEEE. This CDR3 spans 16 amino acids. The V gene lost 2 bases and the J gene lost 0 bases, with 12 bases spanning the gap. CDR3 amino acids: CASSFSTGFSGNTIYF. The CDR3, as DNA: TGTGCCAGCAGCTTCAGTACAGGGTTCTCTGGAAACACCATATATTTT.

The chain couples TRBV7-8 to TRBJ2-1; TRBD2 aligns across 14 bases. CDR1 and CDR2 (germline): SGHVS, FQNEAQ. With 4 bases clipped from V and 0 bases from J, the junction kept 5 bases outside the gene matches. The length of the CDR3 is 18 residues. CDR3 sequence (DNA): TGTGCCAGCAGCTGGGGACTAGCGGGGGCCTACTCCTACAATGAGCAGTTCTTC. This sequence encodes CASSWGLAGAYSYNEQFF.